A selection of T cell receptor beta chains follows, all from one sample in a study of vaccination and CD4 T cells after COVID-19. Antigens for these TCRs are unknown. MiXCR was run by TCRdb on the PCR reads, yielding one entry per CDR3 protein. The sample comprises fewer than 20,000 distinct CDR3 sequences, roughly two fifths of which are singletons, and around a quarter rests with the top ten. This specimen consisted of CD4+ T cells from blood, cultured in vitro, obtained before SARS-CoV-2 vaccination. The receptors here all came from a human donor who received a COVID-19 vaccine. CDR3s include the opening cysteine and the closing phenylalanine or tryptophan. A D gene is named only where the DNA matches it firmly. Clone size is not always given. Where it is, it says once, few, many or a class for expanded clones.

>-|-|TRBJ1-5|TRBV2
TGTGCCAGCCTACTGGACGGGGGGATGGACCAGCATTTT
CASLLDGGMDQHF
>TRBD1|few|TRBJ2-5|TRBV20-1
TGCAGTGCTACAGGGGGCTTTGGGCCACAAGAGACCCAGTACTTC
CSATGGFGPQETQYF
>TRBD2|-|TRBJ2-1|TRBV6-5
TGTGCCAGCAGTTCAGCGGGGGGGTCCTACAATGAGCAGTTCTTC
CASSSAGGSYNEQFF
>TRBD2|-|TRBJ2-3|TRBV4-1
TGCGCCAGCAGCCATCCTGGGACTAGCAGGGGGTCGGGCGCAGATACGCAGTATTTT
CASSHPGTSRGSGADTQYF
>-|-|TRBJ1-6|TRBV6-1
TGTGCCAGCAGAGTAACGTATTCACCCCTCCACTTT
CASRVTYSPLHF
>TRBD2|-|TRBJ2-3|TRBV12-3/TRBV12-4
TGTGCCAGCAGTCCAGGACTAGCGGGGGGGGACCACGTTGATACGCAGTATTTT
CASSPGLAGGDHVDTQYF
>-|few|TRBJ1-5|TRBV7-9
TGTGCCAGCAGCTTAGCGAGAGCGGGACCGCCGAACAATCAGCCCCAGCATTTT
CASSLARAGPPNNQPQHF
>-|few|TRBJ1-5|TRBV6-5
TGTGCCAGCAGTTCTCGCGGAAACAATCAGCCCCAGCATTTT
CASSSRGNNQPQHF
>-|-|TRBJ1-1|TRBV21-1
TGTGCCCCCGGAAACAGAAGGATGAACACTGAAGCTTTCTTT
CAPGNRRMNTEAFF
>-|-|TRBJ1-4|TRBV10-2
TGCGCCAGCAGTGCGAGGGGTCGAGGGGAAAAACTGTTTTTT
CASSARGRGEKLFF
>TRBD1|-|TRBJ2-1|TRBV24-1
TGTGCCACCAGTGACTCGGGACAGGGGTGGGACAATGAGCAGTTCTTC
CATSDSGQGWDNEQFF
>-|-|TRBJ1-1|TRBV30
TGTGCCTGGAGTCCAGACATAGTGAACACTGAAGCTTTCTTT
CAWSPDIVNTEAFF
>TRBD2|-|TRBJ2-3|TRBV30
TGTGCCTGGAGCCGCGGACTAGCGGGGGGGGATACACAGTATTTT
CAWSRGLAGGDTQYF
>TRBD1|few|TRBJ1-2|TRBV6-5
TGTGCCAGCAGTTACCGATCGACACAGGGGGATGGCTACACCTTC
CASSYRSTQGDGYTF
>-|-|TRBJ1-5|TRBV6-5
TGTGCCAGCAGTTACCAAGGGTTCGATCAGCCCCAGCATTTT
CASSYQGFDQPQHF
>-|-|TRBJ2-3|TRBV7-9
TGTGCCAGCAGCTTAGGCGAAGATACGCAGTATTTT
CASSLGEDTQYF
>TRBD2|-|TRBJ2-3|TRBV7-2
TGTGCCAGCAGCTTAACTGGGAGGGGTACAGATACGCAGTATTTT
CASSLTGRGTDTQYF
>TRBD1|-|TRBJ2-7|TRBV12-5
TGTGCTAGTGGACTCCGCACAGGGGGCGAGGGGTACGAGCAGTACTTC
CASGLRTGGEGYEQYF
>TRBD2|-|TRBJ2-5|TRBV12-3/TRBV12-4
TGTGCCAGCAGTTTAGGGGGACTACCCCAAGAGACCCAGTACTTC
CASSLGGLPQETQYF
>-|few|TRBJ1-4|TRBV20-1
TGCAGTGCCCGCATGGTTGAAAAACTGTTTTTT
CSARMVEKLFF
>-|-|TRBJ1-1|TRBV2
TGTGGCAGCACTTATGAGGGGGGAATGAACACTGAAGCTTTCTTT
CGSTYEGGMNTEAFF
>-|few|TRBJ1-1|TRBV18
TGTGCCAGCTCAATATTGAACACTGAAGCTTTCTTT
CASSILNTEAFF
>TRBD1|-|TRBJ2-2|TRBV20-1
TGCAGTGCTAGTCCGATGGGACAGGGAGCCGGGGAGCTGTTTTTT
CSASPMGQGAGELFF
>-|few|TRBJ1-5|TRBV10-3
TGTGCCATCAGCGTCAGACAGGTTAGCAATCAGCCCCAGCATTTT
CAISVRQVSNQPQHF
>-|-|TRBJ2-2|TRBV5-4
TGTGCCAGCAGCAAAACCCCCGGACTAGGGGGGAAGTATGAGCTGTTTTTT
CASSKTPGLGGKYELFF
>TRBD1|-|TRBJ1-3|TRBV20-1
TGCAGTGCTAGATCCGGGACAGGGCCTGGAAACACCATATATTTT
CSARSGTGPGNTIYF